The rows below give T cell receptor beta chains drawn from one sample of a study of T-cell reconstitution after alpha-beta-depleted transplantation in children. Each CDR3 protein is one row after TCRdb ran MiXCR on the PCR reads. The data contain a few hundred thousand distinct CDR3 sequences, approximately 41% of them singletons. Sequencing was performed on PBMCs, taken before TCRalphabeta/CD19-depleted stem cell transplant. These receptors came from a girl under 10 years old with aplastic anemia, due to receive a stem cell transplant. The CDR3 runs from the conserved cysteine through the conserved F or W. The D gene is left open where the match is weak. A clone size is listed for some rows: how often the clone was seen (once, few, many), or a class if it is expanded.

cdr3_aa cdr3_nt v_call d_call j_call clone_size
CSAPTHRLQETQYF TGCAGTGCTCCGACACACCGCTTACAAGAGACCCAGTACTTC TRBV20-1 - TRBJ2-5 many
CARGLAVIGELFF TGTGCCCGTGGACTAGCGGTAATCGGGGAGCTGTTTTTT TRBV30 TRBD2 TRBJ2-2 -
CASLDSLMNTEAFF TGTGCCAGCTTGGACAGTCTGATGAACACTGAAGCTTTCTTT TRBV25-1 - TRBJ1-1 few
CSALFFPGQGKRFVGTEAFF TGCAGTGCTCTCTTCTTCCCGGGACAGGGCAAGAGGTTCGTAGGGACTGAAGCTTTCTTT TRBV20-1 TRBD1 TRBJ1-1 -
CASSAGPGAGTSAYEQYF TGTGCCAGCAGCGCAGGCCCGGGGGCGGGAACCTCGGCCTACGAGCAGTACTTC TRBV5-5 - TRBJ2-7 -
CAISEPYASGLAPDEQFF TGTGCCATCAGTGAGCCATATGCCTCCGGACTAGCTCCTGATGAGCAGTTCTTC TRBV10-3 TRBD2 TRBJ2-1 -
CASTDRPNTEAFF TGTGCCAGCACGGACAGACCGAACACTGAAGCTTTCTTT TRBV11-2 - TRBJ1-1 once
CSARGLAGFSYNEQFF TGCAGTGCAAGGGGGCTAGCGGGGTTCTCCTACAATGAGCAGTTCTTC TRBV20-1 TRBD2 TRBJ2-1 -
CASSYRPQLQETQYF TGTGCCAGCAGTTACAGGCCACAGCTCCAAGAGACCCAGTACTTC TRBV6-5 - TRBJ2-5 -
CASSQDRSWYGYTF TGTGCCAGCAGCCAAGATCGCTCCTGGTATGGCTACACCTTC TRBV3-1 - TRBJ1-2 few
CASSSPGQGYEQYF TGTGCCAGCAGCTCCCCGGGACAGGGCTACGAGCAGTACTTC TRBV7-2 TRBD1 TRBJ2-7 few
CAISEWGTGANNEQFF TGTGCCATCAGTGAGTGGGGGACAGGGGCCAACAATGAGCAGTTCTTC TRBV10-3 TRBD1 TRBJ2-1 -
CASSFDAGGPREQFF TGCGCCAGCAGCTTTGATGCGGGAGGGCCGAGGGAGCAGTTCTTC TRBV5-1 TRBD2 TRBJ2-1 -
CASSPRPGEASGEQYF TGCGCCAGCAGCCCTCGGCCGGGGGAGGCTTCAGGAGAGCAGTACTTC TRBV5-1 - TRBJ2-7 -